This entry is about one TCR beta chain. Its antigen is unidentified. This entry belongs to a study of a mutant IDH1 vaccine in newly diagnosed glioma. Time point here: week 23, last vaccination. Doses comprised 300 ug of mutant IDH1 20-mer peptide each, plus topical imiquimod. Some clones are missing from TCRdb's copy, which holds only in-frame ones; the method was immunoSEQ multiplex PCR. Among 50,000 to 85,000 clones listed, 84% were seen once. The source of this sequence is a young man with glioma. Material: PBMCs, obtained from a glioma patient whose treatment included an IDH1 peptide vaccine.

The DNA of the CDR3 is TGTGCCAGCAGCTTGCCGTCCAGCGGAGCCTACGAGCAGTACTTC. Encoded protein: CASSLPSSGAYEQYF. The chain recombines TRBV5-5 with TRBJ2-7; a possible D gene is TRBD2 (5 bases). CDR1 is SGHKS, CDR2 YYEKEE, per germline (reference sequence). CDR3 length: 15 amino acids. Trimming shortened V by 1 base and J by 2 bases, and 13 bases separated the two germline ends.